One sample yielded the 6 T cell receptor beta chains listed below, sequenced in a study of shared clonotypes between healthy human individuals. Naive CD8 cells lacked CD45RO and underwent positive selection for CCR7, leaving out terminally differentiated effector memory CD45RA+ cells. TCRdb's table, derived via immunoSEQ multiplex PCR, lists solely in-frame clones and lacks some. The sample has over 2,000,000 clones; roughly 95% are singletons. Sequencing used naive CD8+ T cells from PBMCs. The receptors were gathered from a man between 18 and 35 years old in good health. Some clones in this sample may be carry-over from other donors' samples.

With regard to this clone: The sample contains more than one DNA sequence encoding this CDR3. CDR3 region: CASSFGRAEAFF. The CDR3 DNA sequence: TGTGCCAGCAGTTTTGGGAGGGCTGAAGCTTTCTTT. The chain couples TRBV28 to TRBJ1-1, with D uncertain. The germline V gene encodes CDR1 MDHEN and CDR2 SYDVKM. CDR3 length equals 12 residues. Trimming took off 3 bases at V and 6 bases at J, with 8 bases between the two ends. The whole variable domain, filled in from reference TRBV28 and TRBJ1-1, reads DVKVTQSSRYLVKRTGEKVFLECVQDMDHENMFWYRQDPGLGLRLIYFSYDVKMKEKGDIPEGYSVSREKKERFSLILESASTNQTSMYLCASSFGRAEAFFGQGTRLTVV.

With regard to this clone: Other nucleotide sequences in the sample specify the same CDR3. The chain recombines TRBV11-2 with TRBJ2-1; no reliable D call. Per germline, CDR1 SGHAT and CDR2 FQNNGV. The CDR3 runs to 15 residues. The V end lost 0 bases, the J end lost 2 bases, and 8 bases lay between the germline ends. The CDR3 is CASSLEGNPYNEQFF. The CDR3 coding sequence is TGTGCCAGCAGCTTAGAGGGGAATCCCTACAATGAGCAGTTCTTC. The full variable domain, in which reference TRBV11-2 and TRBJ2-1 provide the parts outside the CDR3, is EAGVAQSPRYKIIEKRQSVAFWCNPISGHATLYWYQQILGQGPKLLIQFQNNGVVDDSQLPKDRFSAERLKGVDSTLKIQPAKLEDSAVYLCASSLEGNPYNEQFFGPGTRLTVL.

The chain couples TRBV15 to TRBJ1-5; D is unresolved. The CDR3 spans 13 residues. CDR1 is LNHNV and CDR2 is YYDKDF in the germline V gene (reference sequence). Trimming shortened V by 1 base and J by 3 bases, and 4 bases separated the two germline ends. The CDR3 sequence is CATSRAFNQPQHF. The CDR3 DNA reads as TGTGCCACCAGCAGAGCCTTCAATCAGCCCCAGCATTTT. The whole variable domain, filled in from reference TRBV15 and TRBJ1-5, reads DAMVIQNPRYQVTQFGKPVTLSCSQTLNHNVMYWYQQKSSQAPKLLFHYYDKDFNNEADTPDNFQSRRPNTSFCFLDIRSPGLGDTAMYLCATSRAFNQPQHFGDGTRLSIL.

The chain couples TRBV5-6 to TRBJ2-7; no clear D gene. The ends were cut back, 2 bases at V and 7 bases at J, with 13 bases in the middle. This CDR3 comprises 13 residues. CDR1 is SGHDT, CDR2 YYEEEE, per germline. DNA of the CDR3: TGTGCCAGCAGCTTATTACTTCGTGGGGAGCAGTACTTC. Its translation: CASSLLLRGEQYF.

J is TRBJ2-3 and V is TRBV5-6; TRBD1 is a possible D gene (5 bases). This CDR3 spans 15 amino acids. Trimming pared 4 bases from V and 2 bases from J, leaving 14 bases between. Per the germline V gene, CDR1 is SGHDT and CDR2 is YYEEEE. The CDR3 here is CASSPGQGYTDTQYF. CDR3 sequence (DNA): TGTGCCAGCAGCCCGGGCCAGGGTTACACAGATACGCAGTATTTT.

A single count supports this clone. CDR3: CASSSGQGAVNEQFF. In DNA form, the CDR3 reads TGTGCCAGCAGCTCGGGACAGGGGGCTGTCAATGAGCAGTTCTTC. The V gene is TRBV7-8, the J gene TRBJ2-1, with 12 bases fitting TRBD1. J gave up 6 bases and V 4 bases, and 4 bases lay outside the gene matches. CDR3 length: 15 amino acids. The germline V gene encodes CDR1 SGHVS and CDR2 FQNEAQ.